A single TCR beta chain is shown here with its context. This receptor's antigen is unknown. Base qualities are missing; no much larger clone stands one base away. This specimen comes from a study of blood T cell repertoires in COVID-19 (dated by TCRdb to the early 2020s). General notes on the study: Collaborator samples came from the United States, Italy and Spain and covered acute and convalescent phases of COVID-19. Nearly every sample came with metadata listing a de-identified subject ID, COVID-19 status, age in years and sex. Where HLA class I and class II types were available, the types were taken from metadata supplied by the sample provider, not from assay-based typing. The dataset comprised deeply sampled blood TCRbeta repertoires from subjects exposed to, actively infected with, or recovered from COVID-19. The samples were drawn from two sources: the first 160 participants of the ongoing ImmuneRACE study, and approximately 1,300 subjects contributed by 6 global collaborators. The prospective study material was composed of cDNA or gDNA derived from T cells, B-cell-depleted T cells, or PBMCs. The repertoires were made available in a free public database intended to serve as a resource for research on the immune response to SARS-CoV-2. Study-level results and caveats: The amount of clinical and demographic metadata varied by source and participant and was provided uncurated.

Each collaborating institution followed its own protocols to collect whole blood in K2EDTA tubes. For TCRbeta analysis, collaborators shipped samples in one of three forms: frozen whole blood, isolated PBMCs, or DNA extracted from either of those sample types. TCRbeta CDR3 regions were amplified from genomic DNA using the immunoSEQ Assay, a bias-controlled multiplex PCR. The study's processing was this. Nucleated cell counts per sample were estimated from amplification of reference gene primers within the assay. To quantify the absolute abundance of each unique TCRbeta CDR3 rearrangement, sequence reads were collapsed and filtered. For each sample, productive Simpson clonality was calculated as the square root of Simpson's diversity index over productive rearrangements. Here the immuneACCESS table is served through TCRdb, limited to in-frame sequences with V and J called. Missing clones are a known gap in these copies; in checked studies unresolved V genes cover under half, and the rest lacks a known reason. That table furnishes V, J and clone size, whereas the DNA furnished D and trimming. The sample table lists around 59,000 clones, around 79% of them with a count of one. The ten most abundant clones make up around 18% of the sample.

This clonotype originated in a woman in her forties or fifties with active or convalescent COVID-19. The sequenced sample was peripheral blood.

The DNA sequence is given as TGTGCCAGCAGTGAAGTGACAGGGGTACCCTACGAGCAGTACTTC. Translated, it gives CASSEVTGVPYEQYF. The rearrangement joined TRBV6-1 to TRBJ2-7, with 8 bases in between that match TRBD1. From its cysteine to its phenylalanine, the CDR3 spans 15 amino acids. Of all the DNA, just the CDR3 is kept, 45 bases in frame from base 1. Clipping removes 1 base from V and 2 bases from J, with 4 as the unmatched junction base count. According to the germline V gene, CDR1 reads MNHNS and CDR2 reads SASEGT.